The 19 T cell receptor beta chains given below trace back to one sample, sequenced in a study of cytomegalovirus exposure and HLA in healthy donors. Both 60 Vbeta primers and 13 Jbeta primers went into the PCR. Data came from immunoSEQ multiplex PCR; TCRdb stores just in-frame clones and leaves some out. The sample has 140,000 to 150,000 clones; 75% to 90% are singletons. Sequencing was done on a sample of PBMCs. These receptors were taken from a man aged 35 to 55 in good health and CMV-seronegative.

This chain links TRBV7-9 with TRBJ1-5, with D perhaps matching TRBD1 (5 bases). V was pared by 11 bases and J by 7 bases, with 15 bases between. The CDR3 runs 12 residues. The germline gives CDR1 SEHNR, CDR2 FQNEAQ (reference sequence). CDR3 sequence: CAGPGRGQPQHF. As DNA, the CDR3 is TGTGCCGGACCGGGGAGGGGACAGCCCCAGCATTTT. The variable domain in full, completed from reference TRBV7-9 and TRBJ1-5, reads DTGVSQNPRHKITKRGQNVTFRCDPISEHNRLYWYRQTLGQGPEFLTYFQNEAQLEKSRLLSDRFSAERPKGSFSTLEIQRTEQGDSAMYLCAGPGRGQPQHFGDGTRLSIL.

CDR3 coding DNA: TGTGCCAGCAGTCCCCCGGACTATTACGAGCAGTACTTC. This sequence encodes CASSPPDYYEQYF. The genes are TRBV27 and TRBJ2-7; weak D call: TRBD2 (6 bases). Trimming left V 5 bases short and J 4 bases short, with 12 bases between. Germline CDR1 MNHEY, CDR2 SMNVEV (reference sequence). The CDR3 runs 13 residues.

The chain carries TRBV7-6 and TRBJ1-3; D perhaps matches TRBD1 (6 bases). Between the trimmed V and J ends, which lost 2 bases and 4 bases, there was a span of 15 bases. Germline lookup yields CDR1 SGHVS and CDR2 FNYEAQ. CDR3 size: 16 residues. CDR3 amino acids: CASSLWQGYTGNTIYF. In nucleotides, the CDR3 is TGTGCCAGCAGCTTATGGCAGGGGTATACCGGAAACACCATATATTTT.

This clone was seen only once. The rearrangement links TRBV9 to TRBJ1-4; D uncertain. Germline values: CDR1 SGDLS, CDR2 YYNGEE. The V and J ends lost 0 bases and 12 bases respectively, with 24 bases between them. The CDR3 runs 17 residues. The CDR3 here is CASSVDQRPRQKEELFF. The CDR3 nucleotides read TGTGCCAGCAGCGTAGATCAACGTCCGAGGCAGAAAGAGGAACTGTTTTTT.

This rearrangement joins TRBV7-8 to TRBJ1-5, with a possible D match to TRBD1 (5 bases). The V and J ends lost 5 bases and 4 bases respectively, with 12 bases between them. This CDR3 has 14 amino acids. Germline CDR1 SGHVS, CDR2 FQNEAQ. CDR3 in DNA: TGTGCCAGCAGCCCTCGGGGGGGGAATCAGCCCCAGCATTTT. It is translated as CASSPRGGNQPQHF.

This chain links TRBV27 with TRBJ1-5, with D possibly TRBD1 on 5 matching bases. Trimming removed 2 bases from V and 8 bases from J, with 10 bases in between. CDR1 MNHEY and CDR2 SMNVEV come from the germline V gene (reference sequence). The CDR3 spans 13 residues. The DNA of the CDR3 is TGTGCCAGCAGTTTAGGTTGGGGGGAGCCCCAGCATTTT. It encodes CASSLGWGEPQHF.

The V gene is TRBV10-3, the J gene TRBJ2-5; a weak D match, TRBD2 (5 bases). Germline V gene data show CDR1 as ENHRY and CDR2 as SYGVKD. This CDR3 is built from 13 residues. Deletions cut 6 bases from V and 4 bases from J, with 12 bases between. The CDR3 loop is CAISGLSGETQYF. CDR3 DNA sequence: TGTGCCATCAGCGGACTGTCGGGAGAGACCCAGTACTTC.

Only a few counts were recorded for this clone. The chain links TRBV6-5 to TRBJ2-5; TRBD2 aligns across 7 bases. J gave up 4 bases and V 5 bases, and 4 bases lay outside the gene matches. CDR1 and CDR2 from the germline V gene are MNHEY and SVGAGI. CDR3 size: 13 residues. The CDR3 here is CASSPSGAETQYF. DNA of the CDR3: TGTGCCAGCAGTCCTAGCGGAGCAGAGACCCAGTACTTC.

This chain connects TRBV6-5 to TRBJ2-7, with a possible D match to TRBD2 (5 bases). The length of the CDR3 is 14 residues. V lost 6 bases and J lost 0, with 12 bases in between. The V gene's germline CDR1 is MNHEY and CDR2 SVGAGI. CDR3 amino acids: CASSSGFSSYEQYF. The CDR3 DNA sequence: TGTGCCAGCAGCTCGGGATTCAGCTCCTACGAGCAGTACTTC.

Turning to this clone: One end of the junction varies from germline; a read error may be responsible. J is TRBJ2-5 and V is TRBV7-7, with 8 positions matching TRBD2. Germline CDR1 reads SSHAT; CDR2 reads FNYEAQ (reference sequence). This CDR3 is built from 15 residues. The CDR3: CASSLGGGWQETQYF. The CDR3 DNA reads TGTGCTAGCAGCTTAGGCGGGGGGTGGCAAGAGACCCAGTACTTC.

This sequence joins TRBV5-1 and TRBJ2-3; 7 bases are shared with TRBD1. V was clipped by 7 bases and J by 4 bases; unmatched bases: 0. From germline, CDR1 is SGHRS and CDR2 YFSETQ. This CDR3 contains 11 residues. CDR3 bases: TGCGCCAGCGGACAGGCAGATACGCAGTATTTT. It encodes CASGQADTQYF.

This rearrangement joins TRBV9 to TRBJ2-5; 9 bases fit TRBD1. Germline V gives CDR1 SGDLS, CDR2 YYNGEE. Losses at the gene ends were 3 bases for V and 4 bases for J; bases not matched to a gene: 7. This CDR3 is built from 15 residues. Here the CDR3 DNA reads TGTGCCAGCAGCGGGGGACAGGGTTGGGCAGAGACCCAGTACTTC. Residues: CASSGGQGWAETQYF.

V is TRBV5-5 and J is TRBJ2-5; D unresolved. V lost 4 bases to trimming and J lost 5 bases, with 12 bases between them. Germline V gene data show CDR1 as SGHKS and CDR2 as YYEKEE (reference sequence). CDR3 length equals 13 residues. The CDR3 loop is CASSRLGFETQYF. DNA of the CDR3: TGTGCCAGCAGCCGGCTGGGCTTTGAGACCCAGTACTTC.

The chain recombines TRBV5-6 with TRBJ2-7, with TRBD1 matching 8 bases. Germline CDR1 reads SGHDT; CDR2 reads YYEEEE. Trimming cost V 3 bases and J 0 bases; bases outside gene matches: 5. The CDR3 consists of 15 residues. In DNA form, the CDR3 reads TGTGCCAGCAGCTCCAGGGGGCTCAGCTCCTACGAGCAGTACTTC. Protein product: CASSSRGLSSYEQYF.

The J gene is TRBJ2-5, the V gene TRBV27, with D possibly matching TRBD1 (5 bases). The germline gives CDR1 MNHEY, CDR2 SMNVEV (reference sequence). The CDR3 spans 14 residues. The germline V and J ends were trimmed by 5 bases and 4 bases, with 14 bases remaining between them. The CDR3 coding sequence is TGTGCCAGCAGTGGAATGATGGGGCGAGAGACCCAGTACTTC. Amino acid sequence: CASSGMMGRETQYF.

The chain is built from TRBV28 and TRBJ2-5; D is perhaps TRBD2 (7 bases). The germline V gene encodes CDR1 MDHEN and CDR2 SYDVKM. V was pared by 6 bases and J by 0 bases, with 17 bases between. CDR3 length: 16 amino acids. CDR3 in amino acids: CASSPEGGAYQETQYF. CDR3 DNA: TGTGCCAGCAGCCCGGAGGGGGGGGCGTACCAAGAGACCCAGTACTTC.

V is TRBV5-4 and J is TRBJ1-5; D perhaps matches TRBD1 (5 bases). This CDR3 contains 19 residues. V was clipped by 4 bases and J by 1 base, with 24 bases between them. Germline lookup yields CDR1 SGHNT and CDR2 YYREEE (reference sequence). Written as DNA, the CDR3 is TGTGCCAGCAGCCTAACCTCCAGGGAGGTCCATTGGAGCAATCAGCCCCAGCATTTT. Its protein product is CASSLTSREVHWSNQPQHF.

The V and J genes are TRBV7-2 and TRBJ2-4; TRBD1 aligns across 7 bases. The CDR3 loop spans 14 amino acids. Trimming at V came to 4 bases and at J to 2 bases, leaving 2 bases not matched to a gene. Germline CDR1 SGHTA, CDR2 FQGNSA. In nucleotides, the CDR3 is TGTGCCAGCAGCTCAGGGGGTTCCAAAAACATTCAGTACTTC. Translated, it gives CASSSGGSKNIQYF.

This chain connects TRBV30 to TRBJ1-3; D unclear. The ends were cut back, 2 bases at V and 7 bases at J, with 15 bases in the middle. This CDR3 comprises 14 residues. The germline V gene encodes CDR1 GTSNPN and CDR2 SVGIG (reference sequence). CDR3 nucleotide sequence: TGTGCCTGGAGTAGTCAGGTCGTGGGTAACACCATATATTTT. Translation: CAWSSQVVGNTIYF.